The clone carrying this T cell receptor (beta chain) was seen ten or more times. Antigen specificity is unknown. TCRdb called the reads again in MiXCR, with one record for every CDR3 protein. The table lists about 76,000 distinct CDR3 sequences, about 4% of them singletons. The data were obtained in a study of T cell repertoires in cytomegalovirus infection. Study-wide results and limits: Ex vivo responses were dominated by HLA-C-restricted CMV-specific TCR beta clonotypes.

After removal of 3 bases from V and 6 bases from J, the junction contained 10 bases not matched to a gene. Germline assignment: CDR1 MDHEN and CDR2 SYDVKM. The CDR3 has 15 amino acids. This chain links TRBV28 with TRBJ2-7; TRBD2 aligns across 8 bases. Sequences were obtained from PBMCs. This sequence originates from a human donor in good health (CMV status not recorded). Some clones in this sample may be carry-over from other donors' samples. CDR3 in DNA: TGTGCCAGCAGTTTTTATTCGGGGGGGCCTCCCGAGCAGTACTTC. This gives the protein CASSFYSGGPPEQYF. Together with reference TRBV28 and TRBJ2-7, the CDR3 gives the full variable domain: DVKVTQSSRYLVKRTGEKVFLECVQDMDHENMFWYRQDPGLGLRLIYFSYDVKMKEKGDIPEGYSVSREKKERFSLILESASTNQTSMYLCASSFYSGGPPEQYFGPGTRLTVT.